The 28 T cell receptor beta chains given below trace back to one sample, sequenced in a study of shared clonotypes between healthy human individuals. The data were produced by immunoSEQ multiplex PCR, yet TCRdb's version contains in-frame clones alone and is incomplete. The profile shows about 2.3 million clones, 85% to 95% of them singletons. The sequencing sample was made of naive CD4+ T cells from PBMCs. Subset here: CD45RA+ positively selected. The receptor source for this set is a young man in good health. Some clones in this sample may be carry-over from other donors' samples.

The chain combines TRBV7-6 with TRBJ2-1, with D uncertain. Germline CDR1 is SGHVS and CDR2 is FNYEAQ. The CDR3 is 14 residues long. V lost 0 bases to trimming and J lost 3 bases, with 6 bases between them. The CDR3 DNA sequence: TGTGCCAGCAGCTTAGCGGAACACTACAATGAGCAGTTCTTC. Its translation: CASSLAEHYNEQFF.

For the CDR3, the DNA is TGTGCCAGCTCACAACTATGGAGCGGGTCCTACAATGAGCAGTTCTTC. It is translated as CASSQLWSGSYNEQFF. The chain combines TRBV18 with TRBJ2-1; TRBD2 is a possible D gene (6 bases). Germline V gene lookup returns CDR1 KGHSH and CDR2 LQKENI. The CDR3 is 16 amino acids. The V gene lost 4 bases and the J gene lost 1 base, with 14 bases spanning the gap. The variable domain in full, with the rest retrieved from reference TRBV18 and TRBJ2-1, is NAGVMQNPRHLVRRRGQEARLRCSPMKGHSHVYWYRQLPEEGLKFMVYLQKENIIDESGMPKERFSAEFPKEGPSILRIQQVVRGDSAAYFCASSQLWSGSYNEQFFGPGTRLTVL.

The chain recombines TRBV11-2 with TRBJ1-1; 12 bases match TRBD1. V was pared by 2 bases and J by 11 bases, with 6 bases of the junction left unmatched. This CDR3 has 14 residues. Germline CDR1 SGHAT, CDR2 FQNNGV. CDR3 region: CASSLLGTGGHAFF. For the CDR3, the DNA is TGTGCCAGCAGCTTATTAGGGACAGGGGGCCACGCTTTCTTT.

This clone has just a few counts. V is TRBV28 and J is TRBJ1-1; D may be TRBD1 (5 bases). The CDR3 spans 12 residues. Germline V gene data show CDR1 as MDHEN and CDR2 as SYDVKM. V dropped 8 bases and J dropped 4 bases, with 11 bases sitting between them. CDR3 region: CASLGDLTEAFF. The DNA for the CDR3 is TGTGCCAGCCTGGGGGACCTCACTGAAGCTTTCTTT.

The genes are TRBV28 and TRBJ1-5; 7 bases line up with TRBD1. The V segment lost 5 bases and the J segment 4 bases; nucleotides outside the gene matches: 5. This CDR3 contains 14 residues. The germline V gene encodes CDR1 MDHEN and CDR2 SYDVKM. CDR3 loop: CASSGAGQNQPQHF. The CDR3 DNA sequence: TGTGCCAGCAGTGGCGCGGGACAGAATCAGCCCCAGCATTTT.

This rearrangement joins TRBV2 to TRBJ1-4, with D tentatively TRBD1 (5 bases). Between the trimmed V and J ends, which lost 6 bases and 4 bases, there was a span of 24 bases. This CDR3 spans 18 amino acids. Looked up from germline, CDR1 is SNHLY and CDR2 is FYNNEI. The CDR3 reads CASRKELLTGRGNEKLFF. The CDR3 coding sequence is TGTGCCAGCAGGAAAGAACTCCTGACCGGGAGGGGTAATGAAAAACTGTTTTTT.

Worth noting for this clone: The same CDR3 is also encoded by other DNA sequences in this sample. The chain employs TRBV11-2 and TRBJ2-7; D is tentatively TRBD1 or TRBD2 (5 bases each). Trimming pared 1 base from V and 3 bases from J, leaving 7 bases between. This CDR3 contains 13 residues. Germline loops: CDR1 SGHAT, CDR2 FQNNGV. CDR3 coding DNA: TGTGCCAGCAGCTTAGGGGGGAGCTACGAGCAGTACTTC. Its protein product is CASSLGGSYEQYF.

This clone appeared a single time. The chain couples TRBV28 to TRBJ1-5; TRBD1 matches at 7 bases. CDR3 length: 17 residues. Looked up from germline, CDR1 is MDHEN and CDR2 is SYDVKM. V shed 3 bases and J 3 bases; nucleotides not matched to a gene: 11. The CDR3 is CASSFRNRGISNQPQHF. CDR3 DNA sequence: TGTGCCAGCAGTTTTAGGAACAGGGGAATCTCCAATCAGCCCCAGCATTTT.

The rearrangement links TRBV5-1 to TRBJ1-1; a weak D match, TRBD1 (5 bases). V lost 0 bases to trimming and J lost 5 bases, with 14 bases between them. Germline-derived CDR1 and CDR2 are SGHRS and YFSETQ. The CDR3 loop spans 15 amino acids. The CDR3: CASSLDRLSLTEAFF. CDR3 DNA: TGCGCCAGCAGCTTGGACAGGTTATCGTTAACTGAAGCTTTCTTT.

The rearrangement links TRBV10-3 to TRBJ1-4; 8 bases map to TRBD1. Germline V gives CDR1 ENHRY, CDR2 SYGVKD. V shed 0 bases, J shed 10 bases, and the junction held 7 bases outside the gene matches. This CDR3 region has 15 residues. The CDR3 sequence is CAISESGQGGAKLFF. In DNA, the CDR3 is TGTGCCATCAGTGAGTCTGGACAGGGAGGTGCAAAACTGTTTTTT.

The chain joins TRBV5-1 to TRBJ2-1; 8 bases match TRBD1. CDR1 and CDR2 (germline): SGHRS, YFSETQ. V trimming: 4 bases; J trimming: 9 bases; junction bases outside the gene matches: 9. The CDR3 sequence is 14 residues long. The CDR3 region is CASSAGQVSAEQFF. CDR3 bases: TGCGCCAGCAGCGCGGGACAGGTATCGGCTGAGCAGTTCTTC.

CDR3 DNA: TGTGCCAGCAGCTCCGGCTGGGACCCACGGGGGAATGAGCAGTTCTTC. Its translation is CASSSGWDPRGNEQFF. The J gene is TRBJ2-1, the V gene TRBV7-2; a possible D gene is TRBD2 (6 bases). Trimming took 4 bases from V and 7 from J, leaving 20 bases between them. There are 16 residues in the CDR3. Germline lookup yields CDR1 SGHTA and CDR2 FQGNSA.

The rearrangement links TRBV7-2 to TRBJ2-7; TRBD1 matches 11 bases. Trimming cost V 3 bases and J 7 bases; bases outside gene matches: 8. This CDR3 has 15 residues. Germline CDR1 reads SGHTA; CDR2 reads FQGNSA. CDR3 DNA: TGTGCCAGCAGCTTTATTTCGGACAGGGGGCAAGAGCAGTACTTC. It encodes CASSFISDRGQEQYF.

The chain uses TRBV19 and TRBJ1-2; TRBD1 matches 11 bases. V gave up 3 bases and J gave up 1 base; unmatched junction bases: 10. The CDR3 runs 18 residues. Germline CDR1 and CDR2: LNHDA and SQIVND (reference sequence). CDR3 residues: CASSMTTGTGGVNYGYTF. The CDR3 DNA follows: TGTGCCAGTAGTATGACTACCGGGACAGGGGGGGTTAACTATGGCTACACCTTC.

This chain uses TRBV6-5 with TRBJ2-5; D remains ambiguous. From germline, CDR1 is MNHEY and CDR2 SVGAGI. This CDR3 has 15 amino acids. V was shortened by 2 bases and J by 5 bases, with 15 bases between the two germline ends. CDR3 in DNA: TGTGCCAGCAGTTACCGACACCGCGGTCTGGAGACCCAGTACTTC. Translated: CASSYRHRGLETQYF.

This clone was recorded only once. The J gene is TRBJ2-3, the V gene TRBV7-9, with 7 positions matching TRBD2. CDR1 SEHNR and CDR2 FQNEAQ come from the germline V gene (reference sequence). Trimming took 6 bases from V and 2 from J; bases not matched to a gene: 5. This CDR3 comprises 14 residues. CDR3 sequence reads: CASSISGVTDTQYF. In nucleotides, the CDR3 is TGTGCCAGCAGTATCAGCGGGGTCACAGATACGCAGTATTTT.

The rearrangement joins TRBV5-1 to TRBJ2-1; possible D gene TRBD2, 5 bases. Per the germline V gene, CDR1 is SGHRS and CDR2 is YFSETQ. Trimming took off 2 bases at V and 13 bases at J, with 28 bases between the two ends. The CDR3 has 17 residues. The CDR3 DNA follows: TGCGCCAGCAGCTTATCTCGCACGAGCGGTATGTTGGCCCGACAGTTCTTC. Translating it yields CASSLSRTSGMLARQFF.

This clone was observed a handful of times. Other DNA sequences within the sample encode an identical CDR3. The V gene is TRBV7-3, the J gene TRBJ1-5, with 7 bases that match TRBD1. The CDR3 extends over 13 amino acids. Looked up from germline, CDR1 is SGHTA and CDR2 is FQGTGA. Germline trimming cut 3 bases from V and 4 bases from J; bases unmatched to any gene: 0. The DNA of the CDR3 is TGTGCCAGCAGCTTGACAGGGAATCAGCCCCAGCATTTT. Protein product: CASSLTGNQPQHF.

This chain uses TRBV9 with TRBJ2-7; 7 bases line up with TRBD2. V lost 4 bases to trimming and J lost 5 bases; unmatched junction nucleotides: 6. The CDR3 is 13 residues long. CDR1 and CDR2 (germline): SGDLS, YYNGEE. The CDR3 DNA sequence: TGTGCCAGCAGCCTCGGTGGGGGGGACGAGCAGTACTTC. This codes for CASSLGGGDEQYF.

This chain links TRBV5-5 with TRBJ1-2; D is unclear. This CDR3 has 13 residues. The germline V gene has CDR1 SGHKS and CDR2 YYEKEE (reference sequence). The germline V and J ends were trimmed by 4 bases and 2 bases, with 9 bases remaining between them. CDR3 loop: CASSLGGNYGYTF. The CDR3 region has the DNA TGTGCCAGCAGCCTAGGAGGAAACTATGGCTACACCTTC. Variable domain in full (rest from reference TRBV5-5 and TRBJ1-2): DAGVTQSPTHLIKTRGQQVTLRCSPISGHKSVSWYQQVLGQGPQFIFQYYEKEERGRGNFPDRFSARQFPNYSSELNVNALLLGDSALYLCASSLGGNYGYTFGSGTRLTVV.

The rearrangement joins TRBV11-2 to TRBJ2-2; D is unresolved. The V and J ends lost 4 bases and 6 bases respectively, with 9 bases between them. Germline assignment: CDR1 SGHAT and CDR2 FQNNGV. The CDR3 is 13 residues long. The CDR3 region is CASSWAASGELFF. CDR3 nucleotides: TGTGCCAGCAGCTGGGCGGCCTCCGGGGAGCTGTTTTTT.

The V gene is TRBV6-5, the J gene TRBJ2-1; perhaps TRBD2 as D (6 bases). Germline CDR1 reads MNHEY; CDR2 reads SVGAGI. V was shortened by 1 base and J by 4 bases, with 11 bases between the two germline ends. This CDR3 is 15 amino acids long. The CDR3 spells CASSYFLAGYNEQFF. The CDR3 nucleotides are TGTGCCAGCAGTTACTTCCTCGCGGGGTACAATGAGCAGTTCTTC.

The chain links TRBV29-1 to TRBJ2-7; D is undetermined. V was shortened by 5 bases and J by 4 bases, with 9 bases between the two germline ends. Germline CDR1 is SQVTM and CDR2 is ANQGSEA. This CDR3 comprises 11 residues. The CDR3 loop reads CSVRSGYEQYF. For the CDR3, the DNA is TGCAGCGTTCGAAGTGGGTACGAGCAGTACTTC.

The table lists this clone with a few counts. The chain joins TRBV4-1 to TRBJ1-5; 8 bases align to TRBD1. Losses at the gene ends were 4 bases for V and 7 bases for J; bases not matched to a gene: 6. This CDR3 is 14 amino acids long. Looked up from germline, CDR1 is MGHRA and CDR2 is YSYEKL. The CDR3 nucleotides are TGCGCCAGCAGCCTAGAGGACAGGGAACAGCCCCAGCATTTT. It is translated as CASSLEDREQPQHF.

The chain employs TRBV7-2 and TRBJ1-2; D is perhaps TRBD1 (5 bases). CDR3 length: 15 amino acids. Trimming cost V 4 bases and J 4 bases, with 16 bases left between them. CDR1 and CDR2 (germline): SGHTA, FQGNSA. The CDR3 DNA reads as TGTGCCAGCAGCTATACAGGCGATGGGGGCTATGGCTACACCTTC. It translates to CASSYTGDGGYGYTF.

The chain joins TRBV5-4 to TRBJ1-1; 9 bases are shared with TRBD1. V lost 4 bases and J lost 4; bases outside the gene matches: 5. Looked up from germline, CDR1 is SGHNT and CDR2 is YYREEE (reference sequence). This CDR3 region has 14 residues. The CDR3 nucleotides read TGTGCCAGCAGCCAAACAGGGGGCTTCACTGAAGCTTTCTTT. Translation: CASSQTGGFTEAFF. Complete variable domain (other parts from reference TRBV5-4 and TRBJ1-1): ETGVTQSPTHLIKTRGQQVTLRCSSQSGHNTVSWYQQALGQGPQFIFQYYREEENGRGNFPPRFSGLQFPNYSSELNVNALELDDSALYLCASSQTGGFTEAFFGQGTRLTVV.

Worth noting for this clone: Other DNA sequences in the same sample also yield this CDR3. The chain recombines TRBV9 with TRBJ1-5; D is ambiguous. Germline lookup yields CDR1 SGDLS and CDR2 YYNGEE. The ends were cut back, 0 bases at V and 4 bases at J, with 2 bases in the middle. The CDR3 covers 12 residues. CDR3 nucleotides: TGTGCCAGCAGCGTAGGAAATCAGCCCCAGCATTTT. Translating gives CASSVGNQPQHF.

The chain recombines TRBV5-1 with TRBJ1-2; TRBD1 matches 9 bases. The CDR3 contains 16 residues. Trimming at V came to 1 base and at J to 6 bases, leaving 10 bases not matched to a gene. Looked up from germline, CDR1 is SGHRS and CDR2 is YFSETQ. CDR3: CASSLLKGQGFNGYTF. The DNA of the CDR3 is TGCGCCAGCAGCTTGCTCAAGGGACAGGGTTTCAATGGCTACACCTTC. Full variable domain (missing parts from reference TRBV5-1 and TRBJ1-2): KAGVTQTPRYLIKTRGQQVTLSCSPISGHRSVSWYQQTPGQGLQFLFEYFSETQRNKGNFPGRFSGRQFSNSRSEMNVSTLELGDSALYLCASSLLKGQGFNGYTFGSGTRLTVV.